What follows are 11 T cell receptor beta chains derived from one specimen sequenced in a study of glioma-infiltrating T cells. Amplification of TCR alpha and beta CDR3 regions from RNA used iRepertoire nested multiplex PCR. One entry per CDR3 protein results from TCRdb running MiXCR on the multiplex PCR reads. The data contain roughly 100,000 distinct CDR3 sequences, roughly 37% of them singletons. Input material: glioma tissue, nonneoplastic brain tissue, or PBMCs (not recorded which). Receptors were obtained from a human donor with low-grade glioma or glioblastoma, undergoing nonglioma brain surgery, or in good health (not recorded which).

This clonotype was counted at least ten times. A much larger clone differs from this one at a single base, so this may be a read error. The chain links TRBV27 to TRBJ1-2; 8 bases line up with TRBD1. The CDR3 is 16 amino acids. Germline V gene sequence: CDR1 MNHEY, CDR2 SMNVEV (reference sequence). CDR3 nucleotide sequence: TGTGCCAGCAGTTTATCGGGGAACAGGGGGTACTATGGCTGCACCTTC. Translation: CASSLSGNRGYYGCTF.

This clonotype occurred many times. This may be a read error: a much more frequent sequence differs by one nucleotide. The rearrangement joins TRBV20-1 to TRBJ2-5; D not resolved. Trimming cost V 5 bases and J 5 bases, with 9 bases left between them. The CDR3 has 11 residues. Germline CDR1 DFQATT, CDR2 SNEGSKA (reference sequence). CDR3 region: CSAGYLETQYF. DNA of the CDR3: TGCAGTGCTGGCTACTTGGAGACCCAGTACTTC.

This clonotype occurred a few times. Being one base from a much bigger clone, this may be a read error. V is TRBV24-1 and J is TRBJ1-1, with a weak D call TRBD1 (5 bases). This CDR3 region has 15 residues. Germline V CDR1 and CDR2: KGHDR, SFDVKD. The V gene lost 4 bases and the J gene lost 1 base, with 12 bases spanning the gap. As DNA, the CDR3 is TGTGCCACCAGTGACCTCGGACATGGGAACACTGAAGCTTTCTTT. It encodes CATSDLGHGNTEAFF.

Comments on this clonotype: A read error is possible here, since a much larger clone lies one base away. This chain links TRBV12-3 or TRBV12-4 with TRBJ2-1; D uncertain. The ends were cut back, 2 bases at V and 8 bases at J, with 13 bases in the middle. CDR3 length: 14 residues. The CDR3 nucleotides are TGTGCCAGCAGTTTATTTATGAACAACGATGAGCAGTTCTTC. It encodes CASSLFMNNDEQFF.

In its sample, this clonotype was seen many times. The chain combines TRBV2 with TRBJ1-2; possible D gene TRBD1, 5 bases. The CDR3 contains 19 residues. Trimming shortened V by 5 bases and J by 6 bases, and 31 bases separated the two germline ends. CDR1 and CDR2 from the germline V gene are SNHLY and FYNNEI. The CDR3 nucleotides read TGTGCCAGCAGTTCTCTAATCCCCCAGGGTTATTCGCTGCTAGATGGCTACACCTTC. Amino acids: CASSSLIPQGYSLLDGYTF.

This clonotype was seen once. This may arise from a read error, as a much more abundant clone is one base away. The CDR3 DNA follows: TGTGCCAGTAATACCGGAGCCCCCGGGGAGCTGTCTTTT. Protein sequence: CASNTGAPGELSF. The rearrangement uses TRBV19 and TRBJ2-2; a possible D gene is TRBD2 (5 bases). Germline CDR1 reads LNHDA; CDR2 reads SQIVND (reference sequence). This CDR3 comprises 13 residues.

This clonotype has a count of ten or more. V gene TRBV7-6 combines with J gene TRBJ2-7; 8 bases align to TRBD2. The J segment lost 3 bases and the V segment lost 1 base, leaving 5 bases of the junction unmatched. Germline CDR1 is SGHVS and CDR2 is FNYEAQ. The CDR3 spans 15 residues. CDR3 DNA sequence: TGTGCCAGCAGCTTAGGTCCGGGAGGGAACTACGAGCAGTACTTC. This translates into CASSLGPGGNYEQYF.

This clonotype was observed at least ten times. The J gene is TRBJ1-1, the V gene TRBV29-1; D gene uncertain. Germline assignment: CDR1 SQVTM and CDR2 ANQGSEA. The CDR3 contains 12 residues. V lost 3 bases and J lost 1, with 6 bases in between. For the CDR3, the DNA is TGCAGCGTTGACGGTCCGAACACTGAAGCTTTCTTT. Its protein product is CSVDGPNTEAFF. The full variable domain, completed using reference TRBV29-1 and TRBJ1-1, is SAVISQKPSRDICQRGTSLTIQCQVDSQVTMMFWYRQQPGQSLTLIATANQGSEATYESGFVIDKFPISRPNLTFSTLTVSNMSPEDSSIYLCSVDGPNTEAFFGQGTRLTVV.

As for this clonotype: One junction end disagrees with the germline gene, perhaps due to a read error. The rearrangement links TRBV27 to TRBJ2-7; the D gene is possibly TRBD2 (5 bases). The germline V gene encodes CDR1 MNHEY and CDR2 SMNVEV (reference sequence). The CDR3 has 13 amino acids. The CDR3 spells CATSSGDSYEQYF. The CDR3 DNA reads as TGTGCCACCAGTTCCGGGGACTCCTACGAGCAGTACTTC.

The genes are TRBV24-1 and TRBJ2-1; D possibly corresponds to TRBD1 (6 bases). V dropped 5 bases and J dropped 0 bases, with 10 bases sitting between them. Germline V gene lookup returns CDR1 KGHDR and CDR2 SFDVKD. The CDR3 loop spans 15 amino acids. CDR3 residues: CATSAGASSYNEQFF. The CDR3, as DNA: TGTGCCACCAGTGCAGGGGCTAGCTCCTACAATGAGCAGTTCTTC.

For this clonotype: This could be a read error, since a much larger clone is one nucleotide away. This chain connects TRBV12-3 or TRBV12-4 to TRBJ1-2, with D hard to call. The CDR3 runs to 16 residues. V dropped 8 bases and J dropped 4 bases, with 23 bases sitting between them. This CDR3 is CASSISIAEPSYGYTF. The DNA for the CDR3 is TGTGCCAGCTCAATATCCATCGCGGAACCGTCCTATGGCTACACCTTC.